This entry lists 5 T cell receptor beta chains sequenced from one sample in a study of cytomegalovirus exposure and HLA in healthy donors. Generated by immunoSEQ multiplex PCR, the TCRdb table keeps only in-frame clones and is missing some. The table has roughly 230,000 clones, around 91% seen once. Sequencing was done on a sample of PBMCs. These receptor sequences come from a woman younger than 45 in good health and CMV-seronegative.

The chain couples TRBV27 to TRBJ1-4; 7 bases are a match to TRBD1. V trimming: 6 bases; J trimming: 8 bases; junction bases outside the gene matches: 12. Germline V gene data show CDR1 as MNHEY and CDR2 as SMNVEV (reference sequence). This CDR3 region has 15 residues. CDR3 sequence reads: CASRSRTGNNEKLFF. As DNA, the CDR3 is TGTGCCAGCAGATCCAGGACAGGAAATAACGAAAAACTGTTTTTT.

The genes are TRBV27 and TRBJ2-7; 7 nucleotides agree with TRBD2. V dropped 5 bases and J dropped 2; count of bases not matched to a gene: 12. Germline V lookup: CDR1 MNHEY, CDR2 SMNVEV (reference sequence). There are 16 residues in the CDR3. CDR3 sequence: CASSPRGGRNAYEQYF. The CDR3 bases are TGTGCCAGCAGTCCGCGGGGCGGGAGAAATGCCTACGAGCAGTACTTC.

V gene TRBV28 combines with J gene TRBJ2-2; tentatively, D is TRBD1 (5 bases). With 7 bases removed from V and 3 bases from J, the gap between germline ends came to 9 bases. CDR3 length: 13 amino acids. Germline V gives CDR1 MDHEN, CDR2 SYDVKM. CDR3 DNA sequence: TGTGCCAGCAACAGGTTAGACACCGGGGAGCTGTTTTTT. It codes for CASNRLDTGELFF. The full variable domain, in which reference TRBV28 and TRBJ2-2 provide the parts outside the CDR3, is DVKVTQSSRYLVKRTGEKVFLECVQDMDHENMFWYRQDPGLGLRLIYFSYDVKMKEKGDIPEGYSVSREKKERFSLILESASTNQTSMYLCASNRLDTGELFFGEGSRLTVL.

The CDR3 DNA follows: TGTGCCAGCAGCGCCGACAAAGGGCAGTTCTTC. Translated, it gives CASSADKGQFF. This chain connects TRBV9 to TRBJ2-1; no clear D. The CDR3 has 11 amino acids. Trimming cost V 3 bases and J 12 bases, with 10 bases left between them. Germline-derived CDR1 and CDR2 are SGDLS and YYNGEE.

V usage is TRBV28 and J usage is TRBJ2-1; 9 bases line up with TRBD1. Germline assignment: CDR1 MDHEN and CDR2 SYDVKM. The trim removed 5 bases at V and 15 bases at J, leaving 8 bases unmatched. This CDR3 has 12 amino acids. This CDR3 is CASSPQGQGPFF. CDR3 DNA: TGTGCCAGCAGTCCTCAGGGACAGGGACCGTTCTTC.